The 25 T cell receptor beta chains below come from one sample, sequenced in a study of shared clonotypes between healthy human individuals. Profiled with immunoSEQ multiplex PCR; TCRdb holds only in-frame clones, not every one. The profile shows roughly 2 million clones, about 95% of them singletons. Positively selected for CCR7, the CD45RO-negative cells used as naive CD8 cells excluded terminally differentiated effector memory CD45RA+ cells. Sequencing was done on a sample of naive CD8+ T cells sorted from blood. These receptors all stem from a man younger than 30 in good health.

The rearrangement links TRBV27 to TRBJ2-3; the match to TRBD2 covers 8 bases. Germline CDR1 MNHEY, CDR2 SMNVEV (reference sequence). The trim removed 1 base at V and 4 bases at J, leaving 7 bases unmatched. CDR3 length equals 16 residues. CDR3 DNA sequence: TGTGCCAGCAGTTTATATCCGGGAGGGGAGGCAGATACGCAGTATTTT. Its protein is CASSLYPGGEADTQYF.

V is TRBV5-1 and J is TRBJ2-7, with D maybe TRBD2 (6 bases). This CDR3 contains 16 residues. The germline CDR1 and CDR2 sequences are SGHRS and YFSETQ. Trimming removed 0 bases from V and 5 bases from J, with 18 bases in between. The CDR3 spells CASSLAGGIASHEQYF. The CDR3 DNA sequence: TGCGCCAGCAGCTTGGCCGGAGGGATAGCATCTCACGAGCAGTACTTC.

In its sample, this clone was seen once. V and J are TRBV28 and TRBJ2-7; 12 bases map to TRBD1. CDR1 MDHEN and CDR2 SYDVKM come from the germline V gene. V shed 1 base, J shed 7 bases, and the junction held 8 bases outside the gene matches. The CDR3 has 16 residues. CDR3 region: CASSLFPGTGGVEQYF. CDR3 nucleotides: TGTGCCAGCAGTTTATTCCCCGGGACAGGGGGCGTAGAGCAGTACTTC.

This sequence joins TRBV5-4 and TRBJ2-3, with D possibly being TRBD2 (5 bases). The germline CDR1 and CDR2 sequences are SGHNT and YYREEE (reference sequence). V lost 5 bases and J 2 bases, leaving 21 bases between the germline ends. The CDR3 is 17 amino acids. This CDR3 reads CASSYGLVGVPTDTQYF. The CDR3 nucleotides are TGTGCCAGCAGTTACGGCTTGGTCGGGGTCCCCACAGATACGCAGTATTTT. The full variable domain, completed using reference TRBV5-4 and TRBJ2-3, is ETGVTQSPTHLIKTRGQQVTLRCSSQSGHNTVSWYQQALGQGPQFIFQYYREEENGRGNFPPRFSGLQFPNYSSELNVNALELDDSALYLCASSYGLVGVPTDTQYFGPGTRLTVL.

The rearrangement joins TRBV29-1 to TRBJ2-1; D may correspond to TRBD1 or TRBD2 (5 bases each). V was clipped by 6 bases and J by 2 bases, with 14 bases between them. Germline loops: CDR1 SQVTM, CDR2 ANQGSEA. This CDR3 is 14 amino acids long. The CDR3 sequence: CSVPRDLTYNEQFF. The CDR3 bases are TGCAGCGTCCCCAGGGACCTAACCTACAATGAGCAGTTCTTC.

J is TRBJ2-7 and V is TRBV7-6; possible D gene TRBD1, 5 bases. The CDR3 is made up of 13 amino acids. The V gene's germline CDR1 is SGHVS and CDR2 FNYEAQ. V lost 0 bases, J lost 6 bases, and 9 bases lay in between. CDR3 protein: CASSLAFQGEQYF. As DNA, the CDR3 is TGTGCCAGCAGCTTAGCCTTCCAGGGCGAGCAGTACTTC.

This clone was seen a single time. V usage is TRBV9 and J usage is TRBJ1-4; no clear D. Germline CDR1 is SGDLS and CDR2 is YYNGEE. The CDR3 consists of 16 residues. Trimming removed 0 bases from V and 0 bases from J, with 9 bases in between. In DNA form, the CDR3 reads TGTGCCAGCAGCGTAGATCCAGGCCCAACTAATGAAAAACTGTTTTTT. Its translation: CASSVDPGPTNEKLFF.

Details on this clone: This CDR3 is also generated by other DNA sequences in the sample. This chain joins TRBV6-5 and TRBJ1-2, with D uncertain. Germline V gives CDR1 MNHEY, CDR2 SVGAGI. V lost 0 bases and J 1 base, leaving 6 bases between the germline ends. This CDR3 spans 14 amino acids. The CDR3 sequence is CASSYSSSNYGYTF. The DNA for the CDR3 is TGTGCCAGCAGTTACTCGAGCAGTAACTATGGCTACACCTTC.

The genes are TRBV7-2 and TRBJ2-7, with D maybe TRBD1 (5 bases). The CDR3 runs to 13 residues. The ends were cut back, 5 bases at V and 3 bases at J, with 11 bases in the middle. From germline, CDR1 is SGHTA and CDR2 FQGNSA. CDR3 sequence reads: CASSPDRDYEQYF. In DNA form, the CDR3 reads TGTGCCAGCAGCCCCGACAGAGACTACGAGCAGTACTTC.

The J gene is TRBJ1-2, the V gene TRBV19, with TRBD1 identical over 8 bases. J was trimmed by 4 bases and V by 5 bases; bases with no gene match: 12. This CDR3 region has 16 residues. The germline gives CDR1 LNHDA, CDR2 SQIVND (reference sequence). In DNA form, the CDR3 reads TGTGCCAGTAGTCCTCGAGCGGACAGGGTGATCTATGGCTACACCTTC. Its protein is CASSPRADRVIYGYTF.

The rearrangement uses TRBV9 and TRBJ2-7; D is undetermined. The ends were cut back, 0 bases at V and 5 bases at J, with 9 bases in the middle. CDR1 is SGDLS and CDR2 is YYNGEE in the germline V gene. This CDR3 is built from 13 residues. The CDR3 DNA follows: TGTGCCAGCAGCGTAGGCTTCCTGAACGAGCAGTACTTC. Its translation is CASSVGFLNEQYF.

A single count supports this clone. V and J are TRBV5-6 and TRBJ2-1; 9 bases are shared with TRBD1. Germline-derived CDR1 and CDR2 are SGHDT and YYEEEE. The V gene end was trimmed by 2 bases and the J gene end by 15 bases; junction bases not matched to a gene: 9. The CDR3 contains 13 residues. The CDR3 DNA is TGTGCCAGCAGCTTAGGTCCGGGACAGGGATGGTTCTTC. The encoded protein is CASSLGPGQGWFF.

The V and J genes are TRBV6-6 and TRBJ2-5; no reliable D call. There are 12 residues in the CDR3. Germline-derived CDR1 and CDR2 are MNHNY and SVGAGI (reference sequence). Trimming removed 10 bases from V and 3 bases from J, with 12 bases in between. The CDR3 bases are TGTGCCACCTCCTACGTGGAAGAGACCCAGTACTTC. This gives the protein CATSYVEETQYF.

V gene TRBV30 combines with J gene TRBJ2-1; D unresolved. This CDR3 region has 12 residues. V lost 5 bases to trimming and J lost 6 bases, with 11 bases between them. In germline, CDR1 is GTSNPN, CDR2 SVGIG (reference sequence). CDR3 residues: CAWCPLGNEQFF. The CDR3 coding sequence is TGTGCCTGGTGTCCCCTAGGCAATGAGCAGTTCTTC.

The rearrangement uses TRBV28 and TRBJ1-4; tentatively, D is TRBD1 (5 bases). Germline values: CDR1 MDHEN, CDR2 SYDVKM. V lost 3 bases, J lost 8 bases, and 13 bases lay in between. The CDR3 loop spans 14 amino acids. The CDR3 nucleotides are TGTGCCAGCAGTTTGACAGTACAATCCGAAAAACTGTTTTTT. It translates to CASSLTVQSEKLFF.

The J gene is TRBJ1-2, the V gene TRBV5-6; D gene uncertain. Trimming left V 1 base short and J 2 bases short, with 6 bases between. CDR1 and CDR2 (germline): SGHDT, YYEEEE. This CDR3 is built from 13 residues. In nucleotides, the CDR3 is TGTGCCAGCAGCTTGTCCGTAAACTATGGCTACACCTTC. It is translated as CASSLSVNYGYTF. Complete variable domain (other parts from reference TRBV5-6 and TRBJ1-2): DAGVTQSPTHLIKTRGQQVTLRCSPKSGHDTVSWYQQALGQGPQFIFQYYEEEERQRGNFPDRFSGHQFPNYSSELNVNALLLGDSALYLCASSLSVNYGYTFGSGTRLTVV.

The rearrangement uses TRBV11-2 and TRBJ2-7; 11 bases line up with TRBD2. CDR1 and CDR2 from the germline V gene are SGHAT and FQNNGV. Trimming removed 1 base from V and 5 bases from J; junction bases left unmatched: 7. CDR3 length: 16 amino acids. CDR3 amino acids: CASSLGVLAGGDEQYF. The CDR3 DNA reads TGTGCCAGCAGCTTAGGTGTCCTAGCGGGGGGAGACGAGCAGTACTTC.

The CDR3: CASSPTTSGWGEQYF. In DNA form, the CDR3 reads TGTGCCAGCAGCCCGACTACTAGCGGTTGGGGCGAGCAGTACTTC. V and J are TRBV7-9 and TRBJ2-7; 8 nucleotides line up with TRBD2. The CDR3 length is 15 residues. Trimming took 5 bases from V and 6 from J; bases not matched to a gene: 12. Germline V lookup: CDR1 SEHNR, CDR2 FQNEAQ (reference sequence). The full variable domain, its missing parts supplied by reference TRBV7-9 and TRBJ2-7, is DTGVSQNPRHKITKRGQNVTFRCDPISEHNRLYWYRQTLGQGPEFLTYFQNEAQLEKSRLLSDRFSAERPKGSFSTLEIQRTEQGDSAMYLCASSPTTSGWGEQYFGPGTRLTVT.

The chain links TRBV19 to TRBJ2-1; D is ambiguous. Trimming pared 7 bases from V and 10 bases from J, leaving 17 bases between. This CDR3 region has 13 residues. Germline V CDR1 and CDR2: LNHDA, SQIVND (reference sequence). CDR3 in DNA: TGTGCCAGTACCTCCTTTCCGGCCGTAGAGCAGTTCTTC. Translated, it gives CASTSFPAVEQFF.

The rearrangement links TRBV12-5 to TRBJ2-5; 9 bases line up with TRBD1. V lost 0 bases to trimming and J lost 5 bases; unmatched junction nucleotides: 10. The CDR3 contains 17 residues. Germline V lookup: CDR1 LGHNT, CDR2 FRNRAP. The CDR3 coding sequence is TGTGCTAGTGGTTTGGTACCTCCCGGGACAGGGATTGAGACCCAGTACTTC. Its protein is CASGLVPPGTGIETQYF.

This chain joins TRBV5-1 and TRBJ2-3, with 13 bases aligning to TRBD2. The CDR3 loop spans 16 amino acids. J lost 5 bases, V lost 4 bases, and 7 bases had no gene match. Germline V gene data show CDR1 as SGHRS and CDR2 as YFSETQ. CDR3 sequence reads: CASSRTSGGAGDTQYF. The CDR3 DNA follows: TGCGCCAGCAGCCGCACTAGCGGGGGGGCCGGAGATACGCAGTATTTT.

The rearrangement uses TRBV9 and TRBJ1-6, with 7 bases that match TRBD1. Germline CDR1 and CDR2: SGDLS and YYNGEE. The CDR3 is 14 amino acids. With 3 bases clipped from V and 8 bases from J, the junction kept 5 bases outside the gene matches. CDR3 bases: TGTGCCAGCAGCGAAGAGGGGGCTTATTCACCCCTCCACTTT. This sequence encodes CASSEEGAYSPLHF.

The chain uses TRBV27 and TRBJ1-4; maybe TRBD1 (5 bases). This CDR3 is built from 13 residues. Trimming removed 6 bases from V and 4 bases from J, with 9 bases in between. Germline-derived CDR1 and CDR2 are MNHEY and SMNVEV (reference sequence). The CDR3, as DNA: TGTGCCAGCAGCCAGGGCCATAATGAAAAACTGTTTTTT. This gives the protein CASSQGHNEKLFF.

The chain joins TRBV27 to TRBJ1-2; possibly TRBD1 for D (5 bases). This CDR3 has 20 amino acids. The ends were cut back, 3 bases at V and 0 bases at J, with 26 bases in the middle. Germline-derived CDR1 and CDR2 are MNHEY and SMNVEV (reference sequence). The DNA for the CDR3 is TGTGCCAGCAGTTTTACAGACCCGGGCGAGGAGGCGGGGGCTAACTATGGCTACACCTTC. Its protein product is CASSFTDPGEEAGANYGYTF.

Points on this clone: Other DNA sequences in the same sample also yield this CDR3. The chain has TRBV4-1 and TRBJ1-4; D call uncertain. This CDR3 region has 14 residues. Per the germline V gene, CDR1 is MGHRA and CDR2 is YSYEKL. The germline V and J ends were trimmed by 1 base and 3 bases, with 6 bases remaining between them. The CDR3 here is CASSQVQSNEKLFF. In nucleotides, the CDR3 is TGCGCCAGCAGCCAAGTACAGTCTAATGAAAAACTGTTTTTT.